At least ten counts were recorded for the clone carrying this TCR beta chain. CDR1 is ENHRY and CDR2 is SYGVKD in the germline V gene. The CDR3 has 14 residues. The V end was cut by 7 bases, the J end by 2 bases, with 14 bases between. The sample comes from a study of identical twins. TCRdb redid the calling of the 5' RACE reads with MiXCR, one entry per CDR3 protein. The sample lists just under 650,000 distinct CDR3 sequences, 7.1% occurring once. These data also featured in a second study, about yellow fever vaccine responses in identical twins.

This chain connects TRBV10-3 to TRBJ1-2; D is possibly TRBD1 (5 bases). The sequence was obtained from a young woman in good health. The sequenced material came from PBMCs. The CDR3 bases are TGTGCCATCAAGTTGACAGACCGAAACTATGGCTACACCTTC. Amino acids: CAIKLTDRNYGYTF.